The table lists the clone carrying this TCR beta chain with many counts. Its target is unknown. Bulk libraries came from a prior protocol with listed TCR primers. TCRdb recomputed calls from the PCR reads with MiXCR, one row per CDR3 protein. This sample carries 490,000 or so distinct CDR3 sequences, 20% to 25% of them seen once, and the ten largest clones take 0.65% to 0.95%. The sample belongs to a study of molecular identifiers for immune sequencing clone quantification. Sorted naive CD8 T cells were those defined as CD8+CD4-CCR7+CD45RA+. Study-level findings and limits: Clones that had above 20 RNA copies took up over 98% of effector molecules but under 1% in naive cells.

The source of this sequence is a human donor in good health. Some libraries in this study had Jurkat cell RNA spiked in. Sequenced material: naive CD8+ T cells from blood, with Jurkat cell RNA spiked in. Subset meaning: FACS-sorted CD8+CD4-CCR7+CD45RA+ naive T cells.

CDR3 loop: CASSERQGVSQPQHF. In DNA, the CDR3 is TGCGCCAGCAGTGAGCGACAGGGGGTTAGTCAGCCCCAGCATTTT. This rearrangement joins TRBV10-2 to TRBJ1-5, with 9 bases aligning to TRBD1. V was pared by 2 bases and J by 6 bases, with 5 bases of the junction left unmatched. The CDR3 contains 15 residues. Germline loops: CDR1 WSHSY, CDR2 SAAADI.